This T cell receptor (beta chain) originates from a study of cytomegalovirus exposure and HLA in healthy donors. Findings of the study overall: Common viral pathogens were later found to be apparently linked to several of the most significant clusters.

Turning to this clone: Its antigen is unidentified.

The study ran its PCR with 60 Vbeta and 13 Jbeta primers. Data came from immunoSEQ multiplex PCR; TCRdb stores just in-frame clones and leaves some out. The data hold around 140,000 clones, with 60% to 80% observed a single time. This CDR3 region has 14 residues. Germline lookup yields CDR1 LGHNA and CDR2 YNFKEQ. The ends were cut back, 3 bases at V and 0 bases at J, with 7 bases in the middle. V is TRBV4-2 and J is TRBJ2-3; D is uncertain. The source material was PBMCs. This TCR was sampled from an older woman in good health and CMV-seronegative. The CDR3 sequence: CASSHGSSTDTQYF. CDR3 DNA sequence: TGTGCCAGCAGCCATGGCTCTAGCACAGATACGCAGTATTTT.